This is a list of T cell receptor beta chains from one sample in a study of control samples from healthy donors and cancer patients. Data came from immunoSEQ multiplex PCR; TCRdb stores just in-frame clones and leaves some out. The sample lists some 65,000 clones; more than 75% were seen once. Sequencing was done on a sample of PBMCs. Receptors were obtained from a woman between 45 and 65 years old with lung cancer. The CDR3 runs from the conserved cysteine through the conserved F or W. Each record gives: V gene, D gene, clone size, CDR3 length, J gene, CDR3 protein, CDR3 DNA. The D gene is left open where the match is weak. Clone sizes are given selectively: once, few, many, or a class where the clone is expanded.

>TRBV19|-|-|16|TRBJ2-3
CASSIGGMDGTDTQYF
TGTGCCAGTAGTATAGGAGGGATGGATGGCACAGATACGCAGTATTTT
>TRBV9|-|-|13|TRBJ1-1
CASRVVGKTEAFF
TGTGCCAGCAGAGTAGTCGGGAAAACTGAAGCTTTCTTT
>TRBV7-3|TRBD1|-|14|TRBJ1-6
CASSLGQVNSPLHF
TGTGCCAGCAGCCTCGGACAGGTTAACTCACCCCTCCACTTT
>TRBV18|-|-|15|TRBJ1-2
CASSLEPDSPSGYTF
TGTGCCAGCTCACTTGAACCTGACAGTCCCTCTGGCTACACCTTC
>TRBV4-3|-|once|14|TRBJ1-1
CASSQESMNTEAFF
TGCGCCAGCAGCCAGGAAAGTATGAACACTGAAGCTTTCTTT
>TRBV19|TRBD1|-|16|TRBJ1-5
CASKPRTGGRNQPQHF
TGTGCCAGTAAGCCCCGGACAGGGGGCCGCAATCAGCCCCAGCATTTT
>TRBV7-9|TRBD1|-|16|TRBJ1-6
CASSSLDRSGGSPLHF
TGTGCCAGCAGCTCCCTGGACAGGTCTGGGGGATCACCCCTCCACTTT
>TRBV10-3|-|-|16|TRBJ1-5
CAISENRVGGPQPQHF
TGTGCCATCAGTGAGAATCGAGTGGGGGGCCCTCAGCCCCAGCATTTT
>TRBV13|-|once|18|TRBJ2-5
CASSLSQTALTNQETQYF
TGTGCCAGCAGCTTATCCCAGACGGCGCTCACCAACCAAGAGACCCAGTACTTC
>TRBV5-1|TRBD2|-|14|TRBJ2-1
CASSLVGSGNEQFF
TGCGCCAGCAGCTTGGTCGGTAGCGGGAATGAGCAGTTCTTC
>TRBV5-6|TRBD1|-|15|TRBJ2-3
CASSLDRVKTDTQYF
TGTGCCAGCAGCCTAGACAGGGTAAAAACAGATACGCAGTATTTT
>TRBV27|-|-|16|TRBJ2-7
CASSLLPGQPPYEQYF
TGTGCCAGCAGTTTATTGCCCGGACAGCCCCCCTACGAGCAGTACTTC
>TRBV5-6|-|-|11|TRBJ1-2
CASSLGNGYTF
TGTGCCAGCAGCCTGGGGAACGGCTACACCTTC
>TRBV27|-|few|14|TRBJ1-3
CASSLGAFGNTIYF
TGTGCCAGCAGTTTAGGGGCCTTCGGAAACACCATATATTTT
>TRBV7-9|-|-|14|TRBJ2-2
CASSLNRDTGELFF
TGTGCCAGCAGCTTGAACAGGGACACCGGGGAGCTGTTTTTT
>TRBV7-9|-|-|14|TRBJ2-3
CASSSWAGTDTQYF
TGTGCCAGCAGCTCCTGGGCCGGCACAGATACGCAGTATTTT
>TRBV24-1|-|-|13|TRBJ1-2
CATSVTADYGYTF
TGTGCCACCAGTGTCACGGCGGACTATGGCTACACCTTC
>TRBV27|-|-|14|TRBJ1-1
CASSLRPMNTEAFF
TGTGCCAGCAGTTTACGGCCCATGAACACTGAAGCTTTCTTT
>TRBV19|TRBD2|-|14|TRBJ2-1
CASNLGLAYNEQFF
TGTGCCAGTAATCTCGGACTAGCCTACAATGAGCAGTTCTTC
>TRBV10-3|TRBD1|-|14|TRBJ1-2
CAISRDRGNYGYTF
TGTGCCATCAGCCGGGACAGGGGTAACTATGGCTACACCTTC
>TRBV6-2/TRBV6-3|-|-|14|TRBJ1-5
CASSTQTSGQPQHF
TGTGCCAGCAGTACCCAGACCTCCGGGCAGCCCCAGCATTTT
>TRBV6-2/TRBV6-3|-|-|16|TRBJ1-5
CASSQRPLSSNQPQHF
TGTGCCAGCAGTCAGCGGCCTCTTTCGAGCAATCAGCCCCAGCATTTT
>TRBV3-1/TRBV3-2|-|-|14|TRBJ1-1
CASSQDFGVPEAFF
TGTGCCAGCAGCCAAGATTTTGGGGTACCTGAAGCTTTCTTT
>TRBV7-6|-|-|15|TRBJ1-4
CASTLKPATNEKLFF
TGTGCCAGCACTCTTAAACCCGCAACTAATGAAAAACTGTTTTTT
>TRBV7-2|TRBD2|-|16|TRBJ2-7
CASSPTLAGGVYEQYF
TGTGCCAGCAGCCCCACACTAGCGGGGGGCGTCTACGAGCAGTACTTC
>TRBV7-9|TRBD1|-|16|TRBJ1-6
CASSLRTGSYNSPLHF
TGTGCCAGCAGCTTACGGACAGGCTCCTATAATTCACCCCTCCACTTT